The rows below give T cell receptor beta chains drawn from one sample of a study of cytotoxic CD8 clonotypes in ibrutinib-treated CLL. Here immunoSEQ multiplex PCR was the method, and the copy in TCRdb shows in-frame clones only, minus some. The sample contains 200,000 to 250,000 clones, 75% to 85% of which appear only once. Source: PBMCs, taken after 12 months of ibrutinib treatment. These receptors originate from a human donor with chronic lymphocytic leukemia. The CDR3 runs from the conserved cysteine through the conserved F or W. Fields, in order: J gene, D gene, V gene, clone size, CDR3 DNA, CDR3 protein. A D gene is named only where the DNA matches it firmly. Where a row states a size, it is once, few, many or the class of an expanded clone; other rows omit it.

J: TRBJ2-3
D: TRBD2
V: TRBV5-1
size: few
DNA: TGCGCCAGCAGCCAGACTAGCGGGACACCAGATACGCAGTATTTT
CDR3: CASSQTSGTPDTQYF

J: TRBJ2-7
D: -
V: TRBV21-1
size: -
DNA: TGTGCCAGCAGCAAAGTTGGGACAGGGGATTACGAGCAGTACTTC
CDR3: CASSKVGTGDYEQYF

J: TRBJ2-7
D: -
V: TRBV21-1
size: -
DNA: TGTGCCAGCAGCAAAGTTTGGTCGGACAGGGGACTCTACGAGCAGTACTTC
CDR3: CASSKVWSDRGLYEQYF

J: TRBJ2-3
D: -
V: TRBV23-1
size: -
DNA: TGCGCCAGCAGCAGCAAGGTTGGTCTGGGCGCTACGCAGTATTTT
CDR3: CASSSKVGLGATQYF

J: TRBJ2-5
D: TRBD1
V: TRBV2
size: -
DNA: TGTGCCAGCAGGCCGGGACAGGCAGTTCAAGAGACCCAGTACTTC
CDR3: CASRPGQAVQETQYF

J: TRBJ2-7
D: TRBD1
V: TRBV5-5
size: -
DNA: TGTGCCAGCAGCCTACAGGGGGCGCTTACCTACGAGCAGTACTTC
CDR3: CASSLQGALTYEQYF

J: TRBJ2-3
D: -
V: TRBV10-2
size: -
DNA: TGCGCCAGCACCGATAGCTTCCCCGGCACAGATACGCAGTATTTT
CDR3: CASTDSFPGTDTQYF

J: TRBJ2-3
D: -
V: TRBV5-1
size: -
DNA: TGCGCCAGCAGCTTGGAAGGAGGAGATACGCAGTATTTT
CDR3: CASSLEGGDTQYF

J: TRBJ2-7
D: -
V: TRBV5-6
size: -
DNA: TGTGCCAGCAGCTTGGGCGGAAGGCCCCACGAGCAGTACTTC
CDR3: CASSLGGRPHEQYF

J: TRBJ2-7
D: -
V: TRBV27
size: -
DNA: TGTGCCAGCAGTTCTAATGGGGGCTACGAGCAGTACTTC
CDR3: CASSSNGGYEQYF

J: TRBJ2-2
D: -
V: TRBV27
size: -
DNA: TGTGCCAGCAGTTTTATCGGGGCCGCGGACACCGGGGAGCTGTTTTTT
CDR3: CASSFIGAADTGELFF

J: TRBJ1-2
D: -
V: TRBV13
size: few
DNA: TGTGCCAGCAGCTTGGGGCAATTCTATGGCTACACCTTC
CDR3: CASSLGQFYGYTF

J: TRBJ1-5
D: -
V: TRBV7-8
size: -
DNA: TGTGCCAGCAGCGGCGGGACATCTTATAGCAATCAGCCCCAGCATTTT
CDR3: CASSGGTSYSNQPQHF

J: TRBJ2-2
D: -
V: TRBV18
size: few
DNA: TGTGCCAGCTCACCAAGGAGATCAGGGTCCACCGGGGAGCTGTTTTTT
CDR3: CASSPRRSGSTGELFF

J: TRBJ2-5
D: -
V: TRBV6-1
size: -
DNA: TGTGCCAGCAGTGAAAACGACCTTTCCCGGGAGACCCAGTACTTC
CDR3: CASSENDLSRETQYF

J: TRBJ1-1
D: -
V: TRBV2
size: -
DNA: TGTGCCAGCAGGTCCGGGACTACAGGTTCGGGATTTCAGGCTTTCTTT
CDR3: CASRSGTTGSGFQAFF

J: TRBJ2-1
D: -
V: TRBV30
size: -
DNA: TGTGCCTGGAGTGTAAAAATGGGAGTTCCATACAATGAGCAGTTCTTC
CDR3: CAWSVKMGVPYNEQFF

J: TRBJ2-4
D: TRBD2
V: TRBV5-5
size: -
DNA: TGTGCCAGCAGCTTGGCCGAAGCGGGAGGTATTCAGTACTTC
CDR3: CASSLAEAGGIQYF